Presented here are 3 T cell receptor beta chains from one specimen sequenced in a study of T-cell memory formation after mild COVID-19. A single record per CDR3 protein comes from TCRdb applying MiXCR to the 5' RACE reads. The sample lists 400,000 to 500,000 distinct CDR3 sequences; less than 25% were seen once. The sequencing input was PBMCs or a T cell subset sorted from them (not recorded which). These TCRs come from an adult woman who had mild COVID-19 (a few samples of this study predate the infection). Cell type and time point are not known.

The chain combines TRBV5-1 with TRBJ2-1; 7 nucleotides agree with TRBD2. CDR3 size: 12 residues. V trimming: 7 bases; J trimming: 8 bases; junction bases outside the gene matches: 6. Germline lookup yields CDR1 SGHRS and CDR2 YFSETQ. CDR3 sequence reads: CASLGGKDEQFF. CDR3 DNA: TGCGCCAGCTTGGGGGGGAAGGATGAGCAGTTCTTC.

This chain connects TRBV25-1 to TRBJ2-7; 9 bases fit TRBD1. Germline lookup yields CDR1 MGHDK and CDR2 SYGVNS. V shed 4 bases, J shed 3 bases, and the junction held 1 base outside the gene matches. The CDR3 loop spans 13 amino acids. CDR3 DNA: TGTGCCAGCAGTGGGGACAGGGTCTACGAGCAGTACTTC. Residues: CASSGDRVYEQYF.

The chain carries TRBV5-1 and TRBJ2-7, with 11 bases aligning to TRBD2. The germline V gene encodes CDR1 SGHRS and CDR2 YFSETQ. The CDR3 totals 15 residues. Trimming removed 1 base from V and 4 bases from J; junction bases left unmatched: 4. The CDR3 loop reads CASSLTSGGPYEQYF. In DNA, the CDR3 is TGCGCCAGCAGCTTGACTAGCGGGGGACCATACGAGCAGTACTTC.